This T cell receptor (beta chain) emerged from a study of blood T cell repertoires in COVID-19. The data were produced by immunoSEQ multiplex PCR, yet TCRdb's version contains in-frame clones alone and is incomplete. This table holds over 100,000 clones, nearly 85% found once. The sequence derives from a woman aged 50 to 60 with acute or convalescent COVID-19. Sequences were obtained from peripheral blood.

The CDR3 nucleotides are TGTGCCAGTAGGCTAGCGAACACAGATGAGCAGTTCTTC. It specifies CASRLANTDEQFF. The chain has TRBV19 and TRBJ2-1; D possibly corresponds to TRBD2 (6 bases). From germline, CDR1 is LNHDA and CDR2 SQIVND (reference sequence). V dropped 6 bases and J dropped 8 bases, with 14 bases sitting between them. The CDR3 loop spans 13 amino acids.